A single sample gave rise to the 13 T cell receptor beta chains below, sequenced in a study of shared clonotypes between healthy human individuals. Produced via immunoSEQ multiplex PCR; TCRdb's table is partial and in-frame only. The sample gives some 580,000 clones, around 97% of which show up once; approximately 0.057% is in the top ten. The sample consisted of naive CD4+ T cells sorted from blood. Sample subset: CD45RA+ positively selected. Receptor source: a woman younger than 45 in good health.

The rearrangement links TRBV6-4 to TRBJ2-1, with D unresolved. Germline V gene sequence: CDR1 MRHNA, CDR2 SNTAGT. V was shortened by 2 bases and J by 4 bases, with 15 bases between the two germline ends. The CDR3 runs 16 residues. The CDR3 loop is CASSDIWPGEYNEQFF. DNA for the CDR3: TGTGCCAGCAGTGACATCTGGCCAGGAGAGTACAATGAGCAGTTCTTC.

This sequence joins TRBV5-1 and TRBJ1-1; D gene ambiguous. Trimming pared 0 bases from V and 7 bases from J, leaving 10 bases between. CDR1 is SGHRS, CDR2 YFSETQ, per germline. The length of the CDR3 is 13 residues. CDR3 bases: TGCGCCAGCAGCTTGGCTCTTGCGGGTGAAGCTTTCTTT. It codes for CASSLALAGEAFF.

The rearrangement uses TRBV2 and TRBJ2-3, with TRBD2 identical over 7 bases. Trimming at V came to 3 bases and at J to 2 bases, leaving 11 bases not matched to a gene. Germline values: CDR1 SNHLY, CDR2 FYNNEI. The length of the CDR3 is 17 residues. The CDR3 spells CASSEARLAWATDTQYF. CDR3 bases: TGTGCCAGCAGTGAGGCCCGACTAGCTTGGGCCACAGATACGCAGTATTTT.

This clone was seen once. This sequence joins TRBV7-9 and TRBJ2-4; D is perhaps TRBD1 (6 bases). Trimming took off 3 bases at V and 2 bases at J, with 14 bases between the two ends. The CDR3 sequence is 16 residues long. Germline V gene sequence: CDR1 SEHNR, CDR2 FQNEAQ (reference sequence). CDR3 sequence: CASSFGNRVSKNIQYF. The CDR3, as DNA: TGTGCCAGCAGCTTCGGAAACAGGGTTTCCAAAAACATTCAGTACTTC.

The chain uses TRBV7-9 and TRBJ2-5; TRBD1 might be the D (6 bases). This CDR3 is 15 amino acids long. Germline V gives CDR1 SEHNR, CDR2 FQNEAQ (reference sequence). V was cut by 7 bases and J by 5 bases, with 20 bases left in between. The CDR3 bases are TGTGCCAGCATCCCCGAAGGCAGGGGAGACGAGACCCAGTACTTC. It encodes CASIPEGRGDETQYF.

The chain links TRBV6-5 to TRBJ1-5; 12 nucleotides align to TRBD1. In germline, CDR1 is MNHEY, CDR2 SVGAGI. The CDR3 is 15 amino acids. V shed 6 bases and J 6 bases; nucleotides not matched to a gene: 6. The CDR3 spells CASRVGQGAPQPQHF. The CDR3 DNA follows: TGTGCCAGCAGGGTGGGACAGGGGGCGCCTCAGCCCCAGCATTTT.

The chain is built from TRBV27 and TRBJ1-2; 12 bases fit TRBD1. Per the germline V gene, CDR1 is MNHEY and CDR2 is SMNVEV (reference sequence). With 5 bases clipped from V and 5 bases from J, the junction kept 6 bases outside the gene matches. The CDR3 contains 15 residues. The CDR3 here is CASSKLGQGAYGYTF. The CDR3, as DNA: TGTGCCAGCAGTAAACTGGGACAGGGGGCTTATGGCTACACCTTC.

The rearrangement joins TRBV5-6 to TRBJ2-7; 7 bases align to TRBD1. The CDR3 covers 13 residues. Germline-derived CDR1 and CDR2 are SGHDT and YYEEEE. With V trimmed by 2 bases and J by 6 bases, 5 bases remained unmatched. The CDR3, as DNA: TGTGCCAGCAGCTTTTCCCGACAGGGCGAGCAGTACTTC. Translating gives CASSFSRQGEQYF.

The chain recombines TRBV6-1 with TRBJ1-5, with TRBD1 matching 10 bases. Trimming at V came to 4 bases and at J to 10 bases, leaving 7 bases not matched to a gene. The CDR3 is 14 residues long. CDR1 and CDR2 (germline): MNHNS, SASEGT. The CDR3 DNA reads TGTGCCAGCAGTGCGGGACAGGGGAGTTTTCCCCAGCATTTT. This codes for CASSAGQGSFPQHF.

CDR3 coding DNA: TGTGCCAGCAGTTTCTTGGGGAGTGAAAAACTGTTTTTT. It codes for CASSFLGSEKLFF. The chain recombines TRBV27 with TRBJ1-4, with unresolved D. V was shortened by 3 bases and J by 7 bases, with 9 bases between the two germline ends. The CDR3 is 13 amino acids. Per germline, CDR1 MNHEY and CDR2 SMNVEV (reference sequence).

This clone was observed a single time. The genes are TRBV28 and TRBJ2-2; 7 bases fit TRBD1. Germline V gene sequence: CDR1 MDHEN, CDR2 SYDVKM. There are 12 residues in the CDR3. The V gene end was trimmed by 10 bases and the J gene end by 5 bases; junction bases not matched to a gene: 4. The CDR3 spells CATTGSTGELFF. In DNA, the CDR3 is TGTGCCACGACAGGGAGTACCGGGGAGCTGTTTTTT.

The CDR3 nucleotides are TGTGCCAGTAGTCCACGGGGCGGGAGTTCCTACGAGCAGTACTTC. Protein product: CASSPRGGSSYEQYF. The V and J genes are TRBV19 and TRBJ2-7; 7 bases fit TRBD2. CDR3 length equals 15 residues. Trimming cost V 5 bases and J 1 base; bases outside gene matches: 8. The germline V gene encodes CDR1 LNHDA and CDR2 SQIVND (reference sequence). Supplemented by reference TRBV19 and TRBJ2-7, the full variable domain reads DGGITQSPKYLFRKEGQNVTLSCEQNLNHDAMYWYRQDPGQGLRLIYYSQIVNDFQKGDIAEGYSVSREKKESFPLTVTSAQKNPTAFYLCASSPRGGSSYEQYFGPGTRLTVT.

The chain links TRBV29-1 to TRBJ2-1; D is ambiguous. V lost 7 bases to trimming and J lost 6 bases, with 7 bases between them. Germline values: CDR1 SQVTM, CDR2 ANQGSEA. This CDR3 spans 10 amino acids. CDR3 sequence: CSAAGNEQFF. The CDR3 nucleotides are TGCAGCGCGGCAGGCAATGAGCAGTTCTTC.